This T cell receptor (beta chain) was obtained from a study of blood T cell repertoires in COVID-19. About the study: From the United States, Italy and Spain came samples of acute and convalescent COVID-19. In each case, the material was cDNA or gDNA derived from T cells, B-cell-depleted T cells, or PBMCs.

Trimming cost V 5 bases and J 1 base; bases outside gene matches: 8. This CDR3 is 15 amino acids long. Germline CDR1 SGHNT, CDR2 YYREEE (reference sequence). In the original analysis: Amplifying reference gene primers gave estimates of nucleated cell counts. Produced via immunoSEQ multiplex PCR; TCRdb's table is partial and in-frame only. V and J calls and clone size are copied from that table; D and trimming were computed from the DNA. The sample lists approximately 66,000 clones, about 70% occurring once. The sample taken for sequencing was peripheral blood. The clonotype originates from a man between 60 and 75 years old with acute or convalescent COVID-19. V usage is TRBV5-4 and J usage is TRBJ1-1; 7 bases are a match to TRBD1. CDR3 DNA: TGTGCCAGCAGACCTCAACAGGGGCAGAACACTGAAGCTTTCTTT. Translating it yields CASRPQQGQNTEAFF.